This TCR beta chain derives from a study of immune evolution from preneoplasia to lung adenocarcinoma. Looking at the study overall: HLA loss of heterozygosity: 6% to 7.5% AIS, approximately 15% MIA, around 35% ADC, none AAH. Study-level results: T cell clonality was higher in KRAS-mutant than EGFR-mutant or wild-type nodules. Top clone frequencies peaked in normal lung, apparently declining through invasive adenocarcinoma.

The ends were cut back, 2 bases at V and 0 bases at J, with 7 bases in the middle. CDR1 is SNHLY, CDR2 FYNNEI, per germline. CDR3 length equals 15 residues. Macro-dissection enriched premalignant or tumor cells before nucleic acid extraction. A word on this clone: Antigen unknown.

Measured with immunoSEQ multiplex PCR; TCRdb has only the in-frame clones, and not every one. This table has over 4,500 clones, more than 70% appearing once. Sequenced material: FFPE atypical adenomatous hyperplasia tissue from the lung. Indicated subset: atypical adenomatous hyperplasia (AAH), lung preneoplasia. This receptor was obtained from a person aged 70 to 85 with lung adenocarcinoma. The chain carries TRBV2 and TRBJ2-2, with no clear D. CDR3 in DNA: TGTGCCAGCAGTGAACGGCCAGCGAACACCGGGGAGCTGTTTTTT. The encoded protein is CASSERPANTGELFF.